Listed below are T cell receptor beta chains from one sample, sequenced in a study of blood T cell repertoires in COVID-19. Generated by immunoSEQ multiplex PCR, the TCRdb table keeps only in-frame clones and is missing some. This table holds a few hundred thousand clones, 84% found once. Sequencing was done on a sample of peripheral blood. Source of these receptors: a woman in her thirties or forties who had recovered from COVID-19. Both conserved end residues are trimmed from each CDR3. A D gene is named only where the DNA matches it firmly. The listing skips clone size in some rows; elsewhere it reads once, few, many or a size class.

v_gene: TRBV24-1
d_gene: .
abundance: .
CDR3aa: ATSGQVTGELF

v_gene: TRBV10-3
d_gene: .
abundance: .
CDR3aa: AISGLSDTEAF

v_gene: TRBV18
d_gene: .
abundance: .
CDR3aa: ASSPRGSQRQETQY

v_gene: TRBV6-5
d_gene: TRBD1
abundance: .
CDR3aa: ASSTGTATNEKLF

v_gene: TRBV9
d_gene: .
abundance: .
CDR3aa: ASSYEASNFGYT

v_gene: TRBV19
d_gene: .
abundance: .
CDR3aa: ASSIRAGTGELF

v_gene: TRBV11-2
d_gene: .
abundance: few
CDR3aa: ASSPQGPGYT

v_gene: TRBV2
d_gene: TRBD2
abundance: .
CDR3aa: ASSDQRGGKNIQY

v_gene: TRBV2
d_gene: .
abundance: .
CDR3aa: ASSLQGNTGELF

v_gene: TRBV5-6
d_gene: TRBD2
abundance: .
CDR3aa: ASSLISGGPDTQY

v_gene: TRBV19
d_gene: .
abundance: .
CDR3aa: ASSAQSANEKLF

v_gene: TRBV5-4
d_gene: .
abundance: .
CDR3aa: ASSLVGANEQY

v_gene: TRBV21-1
d_gene: .
abundance: once
CDR3aa: ASSKGGTGVLNTEAF

v_gene: TRBV12-1
d_gene: .
abundance: once
CDR3aa: ARTGTGDEKLF

v_gene: TRBV9
d_gene: .
abundance: .
CDR3aa: ASSVEGGRPAF

v_gene: TRBV10-1
d_gene: .
abundance: .
CDR3aa: ASSEGGACYGYT

v_gene: TRBV3-1/TRBV3-2
d_gene: TRBD2
abundance: .
CDR3aa: ASSSPTSGEYNEQF

v_gene: TRBV5-1
d_gene: .
abundance: .
CDR3aa: ASSLVALSETEAF

v_gene: TRBV5-1
d_gene: TRBD1
abundance: .
CDR3aa: ASSWTGGETQY

v_gene: TRBV5-1
d_gene: TRBD2
abundance: once
CDR3aa: ASSLAPSGGQETQY

v_gene: TRBV5-1
d_gene: .
abundance: .
CDR3aa: ASRWGETEAF

v_gene: TRBV12-1
d_gene: .
abundance: .
CDR3aa: ASSFGKGADDTEAF

v_gene: TRBV12-3/TRBV12-4
d_gene: .
abundance: .
CDR3aa: ASSPGFGEAF

v_gene: TRBV5-4
d_gene: TRBD2
abundance: .
CDR3aa: ASSLEGGGGIIGELF

v_gene: TRBV29-1
d_gene: TRBD1
abundance: .
CDR3aa: SVPDRVRETQY

v_gene: TRBV7-9
d_gene: TRBD2
abundance: .
CDR3aa: ASSTASGGKRDTQY

v_gene: TRBV9
d_gene: TRBD1
abundance: .
CDR3aa: ASSVDRGGNTIY

v_gene: TRBV3-1/TRBV3-2
d_gene: .
abundance: .
CDR3aa: ASSQSDKLNTEAF

v_gene: TRBV10-1
d_gene: .
abundance: once
CDR3aa: ASSAGWRVTDTQY

v_gene: TRBV5-5
d_gene: TRBD1
abundance: .
CDR3aa: ASSLLVGTVSDTEAF

v_gene: TRBV10-3
d_gene: .
abundance: few
CDR3aa: AISESTGTRQPQH

v_gene: TRBV15
d_gene: TRBD2
abundance: .
CDR3aa: ATSRGGTSGLTDTQY

v_gene: TRBV29-1
d_gene: .
abundance: .
CDR3aa: SVEFPQPYGYT

v_gene: TRBV19
d_gene: TRBD1
abundance: .
CDR3aa: ASSAPQGAWEAQPQH

v_gene: TRBV7-2
d_gene: .
abundance: .
CDR3aa: ASSPLGVGGEKLF

v_gene: TRBV7-9
d_gene: TRBD1
abundance: .
CDR3aa: ASSFGTGGFEAF

v_gene: TRBV6-2/TRBV6-3
d_gene: .
abundance: .
CDR3aa: ASSYRGWDGYT

v_gene: TRBV29-1
d_gene: .
abundance: once
CDR3aa: SVLGVRGYT

v_gene: TRBV5-8
d_gene: .
abundance: .
CDR3aa: ASSLGSNQGNEKLF

v_gene: TRBV3-1/TRBV3-2
d_gene: .
abundance: .
CDR3aa: ASSQDWAGGLQEETQY

v_gene: TRBV5-5
d_gene: .
abundance: .
CDR3aa: ASSLGDQPQH